These T cell receptor beta chains were read from a single sample in a study of shared clonotypes between healthy human individuals. Sequencing was performed with immunoSEQ multiplex PCR; in TCRdb, only in-frame clones are kept and a portion is missing. The repertoire holds 550,000 to 850,000 clones, with roughly 72% as singletons. The specimen sequenced was memory CD4+ T cells sorted from blood. These receptors all come from a woman between 25 and 40 years old in good health. Each CDR3 is given with its conserved first and last residue. The D gene is left open where the match is weak. Clone size is not always given. Where it is, it says once, few, many or a class for expanded clones.

TRBJ2-7 | TRBV28 | 15 | TRBD2 | - | TGTGCCAGCAGTTTAGCGGGAGAACAAACCTACGAGCAGTACTTC | CASSLAGEQTYEQYF
TRBJ2-3 | TRBV18 | 13 | - | few | TGTGCCAGCTCACTCCACAAGAAAGATACGCAGTATTTT | CASSLHKKDTQYF
TRBJ2-7 | TRBV14 | 12 | - | - | TGTGCCAGCAGCGAGGGAGGATACGAGCAGTACTTC | CASSEGGYEQYF
TRBJ2-7 | TRBV2 | 12 | - | - | TGTGCCAGCAGTCCCATAGCCTACGAGCAGTACTTC | CASSPIAYEQYF
TRBJ2-1 | TRBV5-1 | 15 | - | few | TGCGCCAGCAGCTTGGACAGGGTTGAGTACAATGAGCAGTTCTTC | CASSLDRVEYNEQFF
TRBJ2-1 | TRBV15 | 17 | - | - | TGTGCCACCAGCAGCAAGAATCCCCTCAGCTCCTACAATGAGCAGTTCTTC | CATSSKNPLSSYNEQFF
TRBJ2-7 | TRBV30 | 13 | TRBD1 | - | TGTGCCTGGAGGAACACAGGGGGCTACGAGCAGTACTTC | CAWRNTGGYEQYF
TRBJ2-7 | TRBV10-3 | 14 | TRBD2 | - | TGTGCCATCAGTACCGGGACTAGCGGATACGAGCAGTACTTC | CAISTGTSGYEQYF
TRBJ2-2 | TRBV27 | 16 | - | - | TGTGCCAGCAGTTTAGGCCTGAACAGTAACACCGGGGAGCTGTTTTTT | CASSLGLNSNTGELFF
TRBJ2-7 | TRBV5-6 | 14 | - | few | TGTGCCAGCAGCTTGGAATATATGGGCCGCGAGCAGTACTTC | CASSLEYMGREQYF
TRBJ2-1 | TRBV5-1 | 16 | TRBD2 | many | TGCGCCAGCAGCGGAACTAGCGGACATATTTACAATGAGCAGTTCTTC | CASSGTSGHIYNEQFF
TRBJ2-7 | TRBV2 | 14 | - | once | TGTGCCAGCAGCGCCACTAACAGGGCCTACGAGCAGTACTTC | CASSATNRAYEQYF
TRBJ2-7 | TRBV28 | 16 | TRBD2 | once | TGTGCCAGCAGTTCGGCTTTAGCGGGAGGATGGGGGGAGCAGTACTTC | CASSSALAGGWGEQYF
TRBJ2-7 | TRBV7-9 | 11 | - | - | TGTGCCAGCAGCCCAGGCTACGAGCAGTACTTC | CASSPGYEQYF
TRBJ1-3 | TRBV6-5 | 15 | TRBD1 | once | TGTGCCAGCAGTTACTCGACAGGGCATGGAAACACCATATATTTT | CASSYSTGHGNTIYF
TRBJ1-2 | TRBV6-1 | 14 | TRBD1 | - | TGTGCCAGCAGTTTGGACAGGGGATCGGGCGGCTACACCTTC | CASSLDRGSGGYTF
TRBJ1-2 | TRBV7-6 | 16 | - | - | TGTGCCAGCAGCTTATCCCCCCCCGGGACGAACTATGGCTACACCTTC | CASSLSPPGTNYGYTF
TRBJ2-4 | TRBV13 | 14 | - | - | TGTGCCAGCAAAAACAGCTTAGCCAAAAACATTCAGTACTTC | CASKNSLAKNIQYF
TRBJ1-5 | TRBV14 | 14 | - | - | TGTGCCAGCAGCCCAACAGGGAGCGGGCAGCCCCAGCATTTT | CASSPTGSGQPQHF
TRBJ2-7 | TRBV6-1 | 15 | - | - | TGTGCCAGCAGTGAAGGACACCCGAGCTCCTACGAGCAGTACTTC | CASSEGHPSSYEQYF
TRBJ2-2 | TRBV5-1 | 14 | - | - | TGCGCCAGCAGCTTGAATGATGGGGCCGGGGAGCTGTTTTTT | CASSLNDGAGELFF
TRBJ2-7 | TRBV27 | 15 | TRBD2 | - | TGTGCCAGCAGTTTAAGCCGGGGGGTACTGGGCGAGCAGTACTTC | CASSLSRGVLGEQYF
TRBJ1-1 | TRBV29-1 | 12 | TRBD1 | many | TGCAGCGCCGACAGGGGGAACACTGAAGCTTTCTTT | CSADRGNTEAFF
TRBJ2-5 | TRBV7-2 | 16 | TRBD1 | - | TGTGCCAGCAGCATCACCGCCCTGACAGGGAAAGAGACCCAGTACTTC | CASSITALTGKETQYF
TRBJ2-7 | TRBV28 | 14 | - | - | TGTGCCAGCAGTTTATACTTACTACCGTACGAGCAGTACTTC | CASSLYLLPYEQYF
TRBJ2-1 | TRBV4-1 | 17 | TRBD1 | - | TGCGCCAGCAGCCAAGCCCCGACAGGGGGCGCTGAGAATGAGCAGTTCTTC | CASSQAPTGGAENEQFF
TRBJ2-1 | TRBV7-9 | 15 | TRBD2 | once | TGTGCCAGCAGCCCTAAGGGACTAGGCCGTAATGAGCAGTTCTTC | CASSPKGLGRNEQFF
TRBJ2-5 | TRBV19 | 16 | TRBD1 | - | TGTGCCAGTAGTCCAGGGACAGGTGGGGCACAAGAGACCCAGTACTTC | CASSPGTGGAQETQYF
TRBJ1-3 | TRBV6-5 | 16 | TRBD1 | - | TGTGCCAGCAGTTACTCTGGACAGGCATCTGGAAACACCATATATTTT | CASSYSGQASGNTIYF
TRBJ1-2 | TRBV6-7 | 16 | - | - | TGTGCCAGCAGCCCGGTCAGTGGGGGGGACCCTTATGGCTACACCTTC | CASSPVSGGDPYGYTF
TRBJ2-2 | TRBV27 | 15 | - | - | TGTGCCAGCAGTTTGATAACCTCCAAAGGCGGGGAGCTGTTTTTT | CASSLITSKGGELFF
TRBJ2-7 | TRBV7-8 | 12 | - | - | TGTGCCAGCAGCACTCACCGCTACGAGCAGTACTTC | CASSTHRYEQYF
TRBJ1-4 | TRBV19 | 16 | - | - | TGTGCCAGTAGTATAGATCCCTGGGGCCTTAATGAAAAACTGTTTTTT | CASSIDPWGLNEKLFF
TRBJ2-3 | TRBV5-1 | 16 | - | few | TGCGCCAGCAGCTTGGGAGCACGAACCCTCACAGATACGCAGTATTTT | CASSLGARTLTDTQYF
TRBJ1-4 | TRBV25-1 | 14 | - | - | TGTGCCAGCAGCTCAGGGGATGGTAATGAAAAACTGTTTTTT | CASSSGDGNEKLFF
TRBJ2-7 | TRBV27 | 16 | TRBD1 | - | TGTGCCAGCAGTTTACGCCCAACAGGGGTTGGCTACGAGCAGTACTTC | CASSLRPTGVGYEQYF
TRBJ2-1 | TRBV6-1 | 17 | - | few | TGTGCCAGCAGTGACAAAGGGGCTAGCCCCTCCTACAATGAGCAGTTCTTC | CASSDKGASPSYNEQFF
TRBJ2-1 | TRBV6-5 | 16 | TRBD2 | - | TGTGCCAGCAGTTACTGGCTAGCGGGCAGGATCCGAGAACAGTTCTTC | CASSYWLAGRIREQFF
TRBJ1-4 | TRBV4-2 | 19 | TRBD1 | - | TGTGCCAGCAGCTACCGCTTCCGGGACAGGGAAGCAACTAATGAAAAACTGTTTTTT | CASSYRFRDREATNEKLFF
TRBJ2-7 | TRBV6-5 | 14 | TRBD1 | once | TGTGCCAGTACCGACGGGACAGGGATTTACGAGCAGTACTTC | CASTDGTGIYEQYF
TRBJ2-3 | TRBV7-2 | 14 | TRBD2 | once | TGTGCCAGCAGCTTAGCGCGTGGGGAGGGGTCGCAGTATTTT | CASSLARGEGSQYF
TRBJ2-2 | TRBV10-3 | 14 | - | - | TGTGCCATCAGTGAGTCGGAGGCCACCGGGGAGCTGTTTTTT | CAISESEATGELFF
TRBJ2-2 | TRBV2 | 16 | TRBD2 | - | TGTGCCAGCAGTGTTGAGCGGGACCGCGAACACCGGGGAGCTGTTTTT | CASSVERDREHRGAVF
TRBJ1-4 | TRBV7-9 | 15 | - | - | TGTGCCAGCAGCTTAGGTGGGCAGTCTAATGAAAAACTGTTTTTT | CASSLGGQSNEKLFF
TRBJ2-7 | TRBV30 | 11 | - | - | TGTGCCTGGGCAATAGCCTACGAGCAGTACTTC | CAWAIAYEQYF
TRBJ2-7 | TRBV7-6 | 15 | TRBD2 | - | TGTGCCAGCAGCATCCAAGCGGGAGGGAACTACGAGCAGTACTTC | CASSIQAGGNYEQYF
TRBJ2-2 | TRBV29-1 | 14 | TRBD2 | - | TGCAGCGTTTCAGGCGGGAGGGCCTCCGGGGAGCTGTTTTTT | CSVSGGRASGELFF